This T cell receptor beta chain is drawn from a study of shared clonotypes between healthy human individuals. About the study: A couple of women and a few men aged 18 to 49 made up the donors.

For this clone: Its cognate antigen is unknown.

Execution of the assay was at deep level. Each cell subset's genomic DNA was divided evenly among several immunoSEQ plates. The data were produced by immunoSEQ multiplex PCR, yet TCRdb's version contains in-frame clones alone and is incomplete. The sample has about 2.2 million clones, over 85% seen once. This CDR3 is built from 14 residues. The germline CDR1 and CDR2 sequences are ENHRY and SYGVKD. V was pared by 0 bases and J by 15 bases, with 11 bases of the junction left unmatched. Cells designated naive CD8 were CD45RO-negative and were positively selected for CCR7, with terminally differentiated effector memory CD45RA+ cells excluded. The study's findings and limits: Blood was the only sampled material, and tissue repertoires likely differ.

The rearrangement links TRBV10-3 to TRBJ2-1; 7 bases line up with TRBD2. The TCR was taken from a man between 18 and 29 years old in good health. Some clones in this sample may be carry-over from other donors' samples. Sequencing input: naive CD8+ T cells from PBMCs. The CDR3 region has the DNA TGTGCCATCAGTGAGTCGACCGGCGGGAGCGACCGGTTCTTC. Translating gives CAISESTGGSDRFF.